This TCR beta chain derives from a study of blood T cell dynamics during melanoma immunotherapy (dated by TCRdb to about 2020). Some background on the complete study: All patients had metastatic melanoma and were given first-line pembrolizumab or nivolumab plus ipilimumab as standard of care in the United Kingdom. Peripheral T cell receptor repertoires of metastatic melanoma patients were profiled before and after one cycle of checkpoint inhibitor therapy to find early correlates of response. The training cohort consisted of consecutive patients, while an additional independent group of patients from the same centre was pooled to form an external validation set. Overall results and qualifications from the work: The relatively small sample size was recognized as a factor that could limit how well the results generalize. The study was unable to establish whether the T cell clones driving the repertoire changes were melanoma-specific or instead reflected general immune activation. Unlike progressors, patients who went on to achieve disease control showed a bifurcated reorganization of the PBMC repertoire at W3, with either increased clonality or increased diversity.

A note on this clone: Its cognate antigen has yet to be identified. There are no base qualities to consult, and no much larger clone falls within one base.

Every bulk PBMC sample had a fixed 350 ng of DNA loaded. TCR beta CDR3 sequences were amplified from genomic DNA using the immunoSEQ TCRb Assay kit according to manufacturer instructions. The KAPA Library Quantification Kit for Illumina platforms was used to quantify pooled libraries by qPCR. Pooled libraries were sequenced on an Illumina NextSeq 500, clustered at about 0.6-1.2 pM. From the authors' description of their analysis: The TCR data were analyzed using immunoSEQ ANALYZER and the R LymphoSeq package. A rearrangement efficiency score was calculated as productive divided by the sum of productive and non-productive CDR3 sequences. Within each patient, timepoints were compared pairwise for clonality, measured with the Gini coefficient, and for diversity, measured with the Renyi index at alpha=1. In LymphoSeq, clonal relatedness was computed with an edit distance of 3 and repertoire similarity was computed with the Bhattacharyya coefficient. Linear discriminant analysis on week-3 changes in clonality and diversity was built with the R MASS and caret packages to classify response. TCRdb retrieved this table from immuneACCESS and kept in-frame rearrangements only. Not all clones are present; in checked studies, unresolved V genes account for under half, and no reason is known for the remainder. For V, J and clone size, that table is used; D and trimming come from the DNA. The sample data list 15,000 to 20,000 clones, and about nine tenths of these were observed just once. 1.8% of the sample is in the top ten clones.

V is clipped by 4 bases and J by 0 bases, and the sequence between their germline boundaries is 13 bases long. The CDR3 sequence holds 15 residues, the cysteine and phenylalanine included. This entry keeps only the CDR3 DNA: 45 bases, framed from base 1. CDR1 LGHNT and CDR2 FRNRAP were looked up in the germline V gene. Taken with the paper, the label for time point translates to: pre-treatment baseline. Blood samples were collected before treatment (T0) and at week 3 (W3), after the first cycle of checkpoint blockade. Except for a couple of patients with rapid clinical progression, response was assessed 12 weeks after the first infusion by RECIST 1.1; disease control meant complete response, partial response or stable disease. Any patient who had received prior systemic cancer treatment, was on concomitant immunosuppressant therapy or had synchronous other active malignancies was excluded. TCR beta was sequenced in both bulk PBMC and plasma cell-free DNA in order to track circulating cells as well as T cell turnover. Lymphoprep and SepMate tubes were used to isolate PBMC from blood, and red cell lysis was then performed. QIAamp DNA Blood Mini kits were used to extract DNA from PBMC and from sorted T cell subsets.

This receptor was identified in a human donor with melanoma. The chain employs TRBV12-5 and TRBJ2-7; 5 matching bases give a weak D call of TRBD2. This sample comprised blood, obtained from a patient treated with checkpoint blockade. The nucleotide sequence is TGTGCTAGTGGTTCCGGGGTGGCAGGCTCCTACGAGCAGTACTTC. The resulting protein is CASGSGVAGSYEQYF.